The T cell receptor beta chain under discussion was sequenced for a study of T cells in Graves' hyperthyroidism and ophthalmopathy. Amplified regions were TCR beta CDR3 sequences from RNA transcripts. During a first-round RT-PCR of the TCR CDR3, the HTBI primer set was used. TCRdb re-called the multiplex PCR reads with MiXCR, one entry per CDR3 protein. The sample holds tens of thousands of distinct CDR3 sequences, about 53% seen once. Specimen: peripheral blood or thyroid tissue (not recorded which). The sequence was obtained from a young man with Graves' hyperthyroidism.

In nucleotides, the CDR3 is TGCAGTGCTAGAACCCAGGGCGGGGGTTCACCCCTCCACTTT. This codes for CSARTQGGGSPLHF. The chain uses TRBV20-1 and TRBJ1-6, with a weak D call TRBD1 (5 bases). The CDR3 covers 14 residues. Germline CDR1 reads DFQATT; CDR2 reads SNEGSKA (reference sequence). Between the trimmed V and J ends, which lost 2 bases and 9 bases, there was a span of 14 bases.